This record concerns one TCR beta chain sequence. Its target is not known. Produced via immunoSEQ multiplex PCR; TCRdb's table is partial and in-frame only. The sample contains roughly 70,000 clones, 82% of which appear only once. The sample belongs to a study of OX40 agonist ivuxolimab in advanced cancers. General study findings and limits: Undetermined was the antigen specificity of the expanded peripheral T cells. Those patients achieving a partial response at 0.1-3.0 mg/kg showed among the lowest clonal expansion.

The CDR3 is made up of 16 amino acids. The ends were cut back, 0 bases at V and 1 base at J, with 7 bases in the middle. CDR1 MNHEY and CDR2 SVGAGI come from the germline V gene. The sequence derives from an adult with an advanced solid tumor such as melanoma, head and neck, liver or kidney cancer. This specimen was CD4+ or CD8+ T cells sorted from blood, taken in a trial of the OX40 agonist ivuxolimab. This chain uses TRBV6-5 with TRBJ2-6; either TRBD1 or TRBD2 may supply D (5 bases each). The CDR3 sequence is CASSYSRGSGANVLTF. The CDR3 coding sequence is TGTGCCAGCAGTTACTCGAGGGGTTCTGGGGCCAACGTCCTGACTTTC.